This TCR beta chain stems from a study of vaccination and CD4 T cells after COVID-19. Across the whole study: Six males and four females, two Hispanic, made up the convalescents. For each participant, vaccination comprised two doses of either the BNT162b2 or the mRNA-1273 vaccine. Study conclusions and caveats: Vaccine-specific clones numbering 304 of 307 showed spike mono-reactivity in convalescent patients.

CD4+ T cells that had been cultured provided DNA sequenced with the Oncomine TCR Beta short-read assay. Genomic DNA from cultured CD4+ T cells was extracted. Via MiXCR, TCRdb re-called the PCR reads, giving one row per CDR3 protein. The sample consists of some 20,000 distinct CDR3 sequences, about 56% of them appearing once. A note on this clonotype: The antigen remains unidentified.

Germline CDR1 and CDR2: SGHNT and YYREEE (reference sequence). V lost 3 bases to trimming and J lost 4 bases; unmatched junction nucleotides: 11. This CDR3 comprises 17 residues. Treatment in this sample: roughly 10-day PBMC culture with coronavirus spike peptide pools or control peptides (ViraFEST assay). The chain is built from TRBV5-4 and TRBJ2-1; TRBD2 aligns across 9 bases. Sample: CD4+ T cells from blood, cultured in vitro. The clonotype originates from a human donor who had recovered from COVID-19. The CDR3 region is CASSSGGSGGLYNEQFF. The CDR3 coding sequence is TGTGCCAGCAGCTCAGGCGGTAGCGGGGGACTATACAATGAGCAGTTCTTC.